A single sample gave rise to the 18 T cell receptor beta chains below, sequenced in a study of cytomegalovirus exposure and HLA in healthy donors. Only in-frame clones appear in the TCRdb table, and some are missing; sequencing was by immunoSEQ multiplex PCR. The repertoire holds under 250,000 clones, with less than 90% as singletons. Sequencing used PBMCs. These receptors came from a man between 18 and 29 years old in good health and CMV-seropositive.

The chain employs TRBV5-4 and TRBJ2-3, with a weak D call TRBD1 (6 bases). This CDR3 has 14 amino acids. Germline CDR1 reads SGHNT; CDR2 reads YYREEE (reference sequence). V lost 9 bases to trimming and J lost 2 bases, with 16 bases between them. The CDR3 sequence: CATSLQGNTDTQYF. CDR3 nucleotide sequence: TGTGCCACATCATTACAGGGAAACACAGATACGCAGTATTTT.

The V and J genes are TRBV6-5 and TRBJ1-1, with D hard to call. Per germline, CDR1 MNHEY and CDR2 SVGAGI. The CDR3 runs 11 residues. Between the trimmed V and J ends, which lost 7 bases and 3 bases, there was a span of 6 bases. The CDR3: CASTSDTEAFF. The DNA for the CDR3 is TGTGCCAGCACCAGCGACACTGAAGCTTTCTTT.

The genes are TRBV5-6 and TRBJ2-3; tentative D call: TRBD2 (5 bases). The V and J ends lost 4 bases and 5 bases respectively, with 17 bases between them. Germline V gives CDR1 SGHDT, CDR2 YYEEEE. The CDR3 contains 15 residues. CDR3 protein: CASSRAAGGGDTQYF. The DNA of the CDR3 is TGTGCCAGCAGCCGAGCAGCCGGAGGTGGAGATACGCAGTATTTT.

V usage is TRBV11-3 and J usage is TRBJ2-6; maybe TRBD1 (5 bases). The CDR3 totals 15 residues. The ends were cut back, 5 bases at V and 0 bases at J, with 8 bases in the middle. CDR1 is SGHNT, CDR2 YENEEA, per germline. The CDR3 DNA is TGTGCCAGCAGCACTGGACACTCTGGGGCCAACGTCCTGACTTTC. Its protein is CASSTGHSGANVLTF.

The V and J genes are TRBV7-6 and TRBJ2-1; 15 bases fit TRBD2. Germline values: CDR1 SGHVS, CDR2 FNYEAQ. V lost 5 bases and J lost 0; bases outside the gene matches: 11. The CDR3 totals 20 residues. CDR3 DNA: TGTGCCAGCAGCCCGTTGGGACTAGCGGGAGGACTATACTCCTACAATGAGCAGTTCTTC. Encoded protein: CASSPLGLAGGLYSYNEQFF.

The CDR3 loop reads CASSSSSPTGNYGYTF. For the CDR3, the DNA is TGTGCCAGCAGTTCTTCCTCCCCGACGGGGAACTATGGCTACACCTTC. V gene TRBV28 combines with J gene TRBJ1-2; D is unresolved. Trimming took off 4 bases at V and 2 bases at J, with 17 bases between the two ends. This CDR3 is 16 amino acids long. Germline assignment: CDR1 MDHEN and CDR2 SYDVKM.

This chain links TRBV7-9 with TRBJ2-1; TRBD2 matches 11 bases. The CDR3 has 15 residues. J was trimmed by 15 bases and V by 1 base; bases with no gene match: 11. Germline V lookup: CDR1 SEHNR, CDR2 FQNEAQ (reference sequence). The CDR3 here is CASSLGLAGSRPGFF. Here the CDR3 DNA reads TGTGCCAGCAGCTTAGGACTAGCGGGATCCCGTCCTGGGTTCTTC.

The chain carries TRBV9 and TRBJ2-7, with a weak D call TRBD1 (7 bases). The CDR3 sequence is 14 residues long. The V gene lost 4 bases and the J gene lost 5 bases, with 16 bases spanning the gap. Germline CDR1 and CDR2: SGDLS and YYNGEE. The CDR3 region is CASSPGGQTHEQYF. CDR3 coding DNA: TGTGCCAGCAGCCCAGGGGGGCAAACCCACGAGCAGTACTTC.

V and J are TRBV29-1 and TRBJ2-1, with D tentatively TRBD1 (6 bases). V shed 4 bases and J shed 6 bases, with 10 bases lying between them. The CDR3 extends over 12 amino acids. The germline V gene has CDR1 SQVTM and CDR2 ANQGSEA. The CDR3 protein is CSVADSGNEQFF. In nucleotides, the CDR3 is TGCAGCGTTGCGGACAGTGGCAATGAGCAGTTCTTC.

The chain employs TRBV9 and TRBJ1-2; TRBD1 is a possible D gene (5 bases). CDR1 is SGDLS and CDR2 is YYNGEE in the germline V gene. This CDR3 comprises 15 residues. Trimming took off 1 base at V and 6 bases at J, with 16 bases between the two ends. As DNA, the CDR3 is TGTGCCAGCAGCGTATCGCATGGGGCTGTGCATGGCTACACCTTC. Protein product: CASSVSHGAVHGYTF.

J is TRBJ2-1 and V is TRBV7-9; D gene uncertain. Germline values: CDR1 SEHNR, CDR2 FQNEAQ (reference sequence). The CDR3 is 16 amino acids. V was trimmed by 2 bases and J by 6 bases, leaving 17 bases between them. The CDR3 loop is CASSLMEQLIPNEQFF. In nucleotides, the CDR3 is TGTGCCAGCAGCTTAATGGAACAGTTGATACCCAATGAGCAGTTCTTC. The whole variable domain, filled in from reference TRBV7-9 and TRBJ2-1, reads DTGVSQNPRHKITKRGQNVTFRCDPISEHNRLYWYRQTLGQGPEFLTYFQNEAQLEKSRLLSDRFSAERPKGSFSTLEIQRTEQGDSAMYLCASSLMEQLIPNEQFFGPGTRLTVL.

The J gene is TRBJ1-2, the V gene TRBV11-2, with TRBD1 matching over 9 bases. J gave up 6 bases and V 1 base, and 3 bases lay outside the gene matches. The germline V gene encodes CDR1 SGHAT and CDR2 FQNNGV. This CDR3 contains 14 residues. The CDR3 spells CASSLGQGGNGYTF. The DNA for the CDR3 is TGTGCCAGCAGCTTAGGACAGGGGGGGAATGGCTACACCTTC.

The chain combines TRBV29-1 with TRBJ2-7; perhaps D is TRBD1 or TRBD2 (5 bases each). The CDR3 has 13 residues. Per germline, CDR1 SQVTM and CDR2 ANQGSEA. The V gene lost 2 bases and the J gene lost 7 bases, with 15 bases spanning the gap. The DNA of the CDR3 is TGCAGCGTTGAAATTCAGGGTGGAGGTGAGCAGTACTTC. Its protein is CSVEIQGGGEQYF.

The chain is built from TRBV13 and TRBJ2-5, with TRBD1 as a possible D gene (5 bases). Germline assignment: CDR1 PRHDT and CDR2 FYEKMQ (reference sequence). V lost 3 bases and J lost 5, with 13 bases in between. The CDR3 runs to 14 residues. The CDR3 DNA reads as TGTGCCAGCAGCTTTGCAGGGATCGTCGAGACCCAGTACTTC. Translating gives CASSFAGIVETQYF.

V and J are TRBV6-7 and TRBJ2-7, with D maybe TRBD2 (7 bases). TRBV6-7 is marked as an open reading frame, function uncertain. Between the trimmed V and J ends, which lost 6 bases and 3 bases, there was a span of 15 bases. There are 14 residues in the CDR3. CDR3 DNA sequence: TGTGCCAGCAGAGGGGGGGGACTCAACTACGAGCAGTACTTC. Protein product: CASRGGGLNYEQYF.

The J gene is TRBJ2-1, the V gene TRBV7-9; D is unclear. V was clipped by 5 bases and J by 7 bases, with 21 bases between them. The CDR3 runs to 16 residues. Germline CDR1 SEHNR, CDR2 FQNEAQ (reference sequence). The chain's CDR3 is CASSPGTSEWRNEQFF. The CDR3 nucleotides read TGTGCCAGCAGCCCCGGTACGAGCGAGTGGAGAAATGAGCAGTTCTTC.

The chain has TRBV6-1 and TRBJ1-5; D not certain. CDR3 length: 16 amino acids. V was pared by 2 bases and J by 0 bases, with 11 bases between. The germline V gene has CDR1 MNHNS and CDR2 SASEGT. The CDR3 loop is CASSEKVGPSNQPQHF. The CDR3 nucleotides are TGTGCCAGCAGTGAAAAGGTGGGCCCTAGCAATCAGCCCCAGCATTTT.

The rearrangement uses TRBV7-6 and TRBJ2-2, with 7 bases fitting TRBD1. Looked up from germline, CDR1 is SGHVS and CDR2 is FNYEAQ. This CDR3 is 17 amino acids long. V dropped 0 bases and J dropped 4; count of bases not matched to a gene: 8. CDR3 sequence reads: CASSLAPPTGLTGELFF. For the CDR3, the DNA is TGTGCCAGCAGCTTAGCACCCCCGACAGGGCTCACCGGGGAGCTGTTTTTT. The full variable domain, its missing parts supplied by reference TRBV7-6 and TRBJ2-2, is GAGVSQSPRYKVTKRGQDVALRCDPISGHVSLYWYRQALGQGPEFLTYFNYEAQQDKSGLPNDRFSAERPEGSISTLTIQRTEQRDSAMYRCASSLAPPTGLTGELFFGEGSRLTVL.